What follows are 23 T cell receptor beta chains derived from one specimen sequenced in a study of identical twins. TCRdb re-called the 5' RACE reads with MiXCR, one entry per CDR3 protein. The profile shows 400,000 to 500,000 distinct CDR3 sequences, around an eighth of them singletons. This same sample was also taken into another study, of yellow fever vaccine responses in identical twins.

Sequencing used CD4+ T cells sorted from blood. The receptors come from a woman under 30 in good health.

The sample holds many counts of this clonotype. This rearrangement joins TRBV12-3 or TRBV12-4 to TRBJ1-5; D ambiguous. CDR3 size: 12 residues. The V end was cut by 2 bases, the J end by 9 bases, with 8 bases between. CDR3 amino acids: CASSLRDSPQHF. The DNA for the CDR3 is TGTGCCAGCAGTTTAAGGGATTCGCCCCAGCATTTT.

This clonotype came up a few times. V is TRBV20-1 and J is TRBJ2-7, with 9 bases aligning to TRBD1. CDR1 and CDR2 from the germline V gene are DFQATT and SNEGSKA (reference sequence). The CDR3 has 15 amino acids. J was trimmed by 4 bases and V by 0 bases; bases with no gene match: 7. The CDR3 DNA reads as TGCAGTGCTAGAGATCCCGGACAGGGGATATACGAGCAGTACTTC. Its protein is CSARDPGQGIYEQYF.

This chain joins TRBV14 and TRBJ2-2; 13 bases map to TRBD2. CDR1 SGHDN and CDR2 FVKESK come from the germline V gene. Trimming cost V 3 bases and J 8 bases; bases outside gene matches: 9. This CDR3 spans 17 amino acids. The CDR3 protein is CASSQLGLAGVTGELFF. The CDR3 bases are TGTGCCAGCAGCCAGCTAGGACTAGCGGGAGTTACTGGGGAGCTGTTTTTT. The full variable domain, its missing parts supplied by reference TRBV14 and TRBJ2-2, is EAGVTQFPSHSVIEKGQTVTLRCDPISGHDNLYWYRRVMGKEIKFLLHFVKESKQDESGMPNNRFLAERTGGTYSTLKVQPAELEDSGVYFCASSQLGLAGVTGELFFGEGSRLTVL.

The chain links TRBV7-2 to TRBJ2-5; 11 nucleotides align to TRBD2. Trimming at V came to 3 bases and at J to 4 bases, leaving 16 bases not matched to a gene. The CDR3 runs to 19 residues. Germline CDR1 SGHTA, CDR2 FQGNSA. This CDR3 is CASSLGLAALTRPLETQYF. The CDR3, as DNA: TGTGCCAGCAGCTTGGGACTAGCGGCCCTCACCCGCCCCCTAGAGACCCAGTACTTC. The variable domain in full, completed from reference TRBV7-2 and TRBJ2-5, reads GAGVSQSPSNKVTEKGKDVELRCDPISGHTALYWYRQSLGQGLEFLIYFQGNSAPDKSGLPSDRFSAERTGGSVSTLTIQRTQQEDSAVYLCASSLGLAALTRPLETQYFGPGTRLLVL.

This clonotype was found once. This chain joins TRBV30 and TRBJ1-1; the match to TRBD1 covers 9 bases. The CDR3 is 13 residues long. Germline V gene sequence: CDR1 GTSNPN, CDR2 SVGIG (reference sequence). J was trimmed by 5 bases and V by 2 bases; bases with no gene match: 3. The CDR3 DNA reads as TGTGCCTGGAGTCAGGACAGGGGAACTGAAGCTTTCTTT. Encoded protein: CAWSQDRGTEAFF.

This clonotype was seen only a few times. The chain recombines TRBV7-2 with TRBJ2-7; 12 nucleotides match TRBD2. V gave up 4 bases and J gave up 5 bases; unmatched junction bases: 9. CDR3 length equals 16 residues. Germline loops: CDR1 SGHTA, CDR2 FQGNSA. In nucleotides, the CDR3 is TGTGCCAGCAGCTATCAGACTAGCGGGAGTAAGCACGAGCAGTACTTC. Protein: CASSYQTSGSKHEQYF.

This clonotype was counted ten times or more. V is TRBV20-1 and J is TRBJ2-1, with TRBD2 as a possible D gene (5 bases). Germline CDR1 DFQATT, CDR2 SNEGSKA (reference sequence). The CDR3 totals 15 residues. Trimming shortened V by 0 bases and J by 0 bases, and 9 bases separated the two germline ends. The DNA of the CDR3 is TGCAGTGCTAGAGACCTTAGCGTCTCCTACAATGAGCAGTTCTTC. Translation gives CSARDLSVSYNEQFF.

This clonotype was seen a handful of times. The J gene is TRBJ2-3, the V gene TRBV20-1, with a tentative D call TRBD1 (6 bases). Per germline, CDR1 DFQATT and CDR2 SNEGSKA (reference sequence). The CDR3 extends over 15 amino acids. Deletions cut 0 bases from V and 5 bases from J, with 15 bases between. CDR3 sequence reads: CSARDPAGAGDTQYF. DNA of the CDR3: TGCAGTGCTAGAGATCCGGCAGGGGCTGGAGATACGCAGTATTTT.

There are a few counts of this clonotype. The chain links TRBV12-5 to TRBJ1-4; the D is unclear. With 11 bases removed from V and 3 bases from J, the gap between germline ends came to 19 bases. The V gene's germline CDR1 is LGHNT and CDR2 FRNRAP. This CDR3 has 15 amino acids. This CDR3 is CAGRHKSGANEKLFF. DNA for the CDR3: TGTGCTGGAAGACACAAAAGTGGAGCTAATGAAAAACTGTTTTTT.

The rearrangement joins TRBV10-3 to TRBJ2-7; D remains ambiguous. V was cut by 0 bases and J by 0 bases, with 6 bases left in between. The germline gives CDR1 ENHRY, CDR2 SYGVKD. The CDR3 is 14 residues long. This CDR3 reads CAISESPISYEQYF. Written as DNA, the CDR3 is TGTGCCATCAGTGAGTCCCCTATCTCCTACGAGCAGTACTTC.

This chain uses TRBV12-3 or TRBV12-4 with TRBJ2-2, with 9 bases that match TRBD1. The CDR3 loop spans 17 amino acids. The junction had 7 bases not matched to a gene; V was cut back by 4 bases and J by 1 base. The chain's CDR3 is CASSSKAGQGNTGELFF. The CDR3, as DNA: TGTGCCAGCAGTTCGAAAGCGGGACAGGGGAACACCGGGGAGCTGTTTTTT.

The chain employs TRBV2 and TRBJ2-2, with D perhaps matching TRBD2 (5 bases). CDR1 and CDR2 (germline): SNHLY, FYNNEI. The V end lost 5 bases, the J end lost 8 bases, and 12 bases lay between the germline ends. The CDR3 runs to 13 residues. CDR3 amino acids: CASSPAGAGELFF. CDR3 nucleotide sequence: TGTGCCAGCAGTCCGGCGGGCGCGGGGGAGCTGTTTTTT.

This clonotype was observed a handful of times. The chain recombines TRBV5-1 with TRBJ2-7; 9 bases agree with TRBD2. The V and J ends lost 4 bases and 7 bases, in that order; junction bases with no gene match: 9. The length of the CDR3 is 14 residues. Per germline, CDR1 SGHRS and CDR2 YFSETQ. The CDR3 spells CASSPGGLAGEQYF. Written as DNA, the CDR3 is TGCGCCAGCAGCCCAGGGGGACTAGCTGGTGAGCAGTACTTC.

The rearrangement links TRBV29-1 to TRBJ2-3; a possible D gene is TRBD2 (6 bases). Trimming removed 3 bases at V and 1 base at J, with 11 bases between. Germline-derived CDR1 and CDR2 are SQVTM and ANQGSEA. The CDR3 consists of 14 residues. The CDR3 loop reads CSVEAGLGTDTQYF. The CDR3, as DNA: TGCAGCGTTGAGGCGGGGCTGGGCACAGATACGCAGTATTTT.

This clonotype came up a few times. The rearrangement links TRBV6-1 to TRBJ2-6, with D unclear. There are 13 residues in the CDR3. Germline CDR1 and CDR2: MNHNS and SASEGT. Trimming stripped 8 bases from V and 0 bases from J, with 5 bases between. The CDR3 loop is CASFNSGANVLTF. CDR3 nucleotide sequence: TGTGCCAGCTTTAACTCTGGGGCCAACGTCCTGACTTTC.

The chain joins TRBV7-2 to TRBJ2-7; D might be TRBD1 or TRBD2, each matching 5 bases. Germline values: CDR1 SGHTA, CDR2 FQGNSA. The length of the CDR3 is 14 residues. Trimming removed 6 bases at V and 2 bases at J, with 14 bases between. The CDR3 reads CASSSAQGPYEQYF. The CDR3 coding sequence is TGTGCCAGCAGTTCCGCCCAGGGACCCTACGAGCAGTACTTC.

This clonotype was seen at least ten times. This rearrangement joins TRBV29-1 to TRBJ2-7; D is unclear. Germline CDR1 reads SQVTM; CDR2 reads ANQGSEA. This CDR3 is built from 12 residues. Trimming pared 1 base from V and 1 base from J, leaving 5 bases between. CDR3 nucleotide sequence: TGCAGCGTTGAAGTGCCGTCCTACGAGCAGTACTTC. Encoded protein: CSVEVPSYEQYF.

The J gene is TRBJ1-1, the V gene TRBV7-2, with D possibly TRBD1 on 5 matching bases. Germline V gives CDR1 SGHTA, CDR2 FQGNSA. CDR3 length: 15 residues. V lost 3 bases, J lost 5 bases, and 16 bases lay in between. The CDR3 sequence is CASSFSSRGATEAFF. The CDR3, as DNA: TGTGCCAGCAGCTTTAGTTCTAGGGGAGCGACTGAAGCTTTCTTT.

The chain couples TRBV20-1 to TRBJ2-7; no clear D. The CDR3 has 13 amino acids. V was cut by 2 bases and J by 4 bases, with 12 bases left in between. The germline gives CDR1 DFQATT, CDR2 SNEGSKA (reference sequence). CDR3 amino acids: CSARPDWAYEQYF. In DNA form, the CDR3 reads TGCAGTGCTAGACCTGACTGGGCATACGAGCAGTACTTC.

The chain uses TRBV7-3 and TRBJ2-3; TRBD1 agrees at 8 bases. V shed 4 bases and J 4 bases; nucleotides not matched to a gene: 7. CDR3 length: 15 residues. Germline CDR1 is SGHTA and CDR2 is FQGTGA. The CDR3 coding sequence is TGTGCCAGCAGCTCTCGGACAGGGAGTGCAGATACGCAGTATTTT. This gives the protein CASSSRTGSADTQYF.

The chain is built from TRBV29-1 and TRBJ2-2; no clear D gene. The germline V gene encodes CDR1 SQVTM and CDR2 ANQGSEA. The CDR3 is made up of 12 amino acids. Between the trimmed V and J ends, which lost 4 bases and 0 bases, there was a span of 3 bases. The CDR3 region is CSVAANTGELFF. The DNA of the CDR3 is TGCAGCGTTGCCGCGAACACCGGGGAGCTGTTTTTT.

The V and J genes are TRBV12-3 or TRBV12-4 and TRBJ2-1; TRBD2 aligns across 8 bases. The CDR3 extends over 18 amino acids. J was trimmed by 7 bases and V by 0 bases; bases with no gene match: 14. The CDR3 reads CASSLAPSGRGLGNEQFF. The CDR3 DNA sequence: TGTGCCAGCAGTTTAGCCCCATCCGGGAGGGGCCTTGGGAATGAGCAGTTCTTC.

The DNA for the CDR3 is TGCAGTGCTAGAGGAAGGGGGGGGATCTACAATGAGCAGTTCTTC. Its protein is CSARGRGGIYNEQFF. The chain couples TRBV20-1 to TRBJ2-1, with D tentatively TRBD2 (7 bases). V was cut by 1 base and J by 3 bases, with 13 bases left in between. The germline CDR1 and CDR2 sequences are DFQATT and SNEGSKA (reference sequence). CDR3 length: 15 residues.